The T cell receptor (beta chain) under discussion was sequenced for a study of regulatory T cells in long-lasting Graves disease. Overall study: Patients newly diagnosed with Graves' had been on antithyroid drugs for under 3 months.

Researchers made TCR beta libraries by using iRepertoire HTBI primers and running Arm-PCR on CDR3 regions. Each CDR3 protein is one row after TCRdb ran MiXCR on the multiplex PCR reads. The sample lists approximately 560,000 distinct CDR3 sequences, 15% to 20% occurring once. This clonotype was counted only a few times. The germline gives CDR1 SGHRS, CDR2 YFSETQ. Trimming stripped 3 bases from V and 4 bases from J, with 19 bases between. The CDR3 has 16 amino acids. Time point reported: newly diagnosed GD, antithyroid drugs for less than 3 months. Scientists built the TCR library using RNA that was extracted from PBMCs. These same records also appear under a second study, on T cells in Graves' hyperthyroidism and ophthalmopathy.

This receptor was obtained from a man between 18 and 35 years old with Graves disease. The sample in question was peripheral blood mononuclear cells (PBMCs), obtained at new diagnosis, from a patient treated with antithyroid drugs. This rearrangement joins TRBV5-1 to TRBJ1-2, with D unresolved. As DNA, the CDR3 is TGCGCCAGCAGCTCAGACTCGGGGTTGGACCTCTATGGCTACACCTTC. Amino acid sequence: CASSSDSGLDLYGYTF.